The present T cell receptor beta chain was sequenced within a study of blood T cell repertoires in COVID-19. Produced via immunoSEQ multiplex PCR; TCRdb's table is partial and in-frame only. Of some 130,000 clones listed, 75% to 90% are singletons. V lost 2 bases to trimming and J lost 7 bases; unmatched junction nucleotides: 8. CDR3 length: 14 residues. Germline V gene sequence: CDR1 SGHRS, CDR2 YFSETQ. This chain uses TRBV5-1 with TRBJ1-1; TRBD1 matches 7 bases. Sequences were obtained from peripheral blood. The TCR was taken from a man aged 55 to 70 with COVID-19, enrolled during active disease. CDR3 region: CASSLGGPGDEAFF. The DNA for the CDR3 is TGCGCCAGCAGCTTAGGGGGCCCGGGAGATGAAGCTTTCTTT.